This T cell receptor (beta chain) was retrieved from a study of CD8+CD57+ T cells in acquired aplastic anemia (dated by TCRdb to 2017 to 2018). For context, the study as a whole: A mean of about 3.2 ug of DNA, ranging from about 0.17 to 30 ug, was extracted from sorted CD4+ and CD8+ cells. CD8+CD57+ expansion was defined as frequency above the mean frequency observed in healthy subjects.

What the work shows at the level of the full study, not this receptor alone: Patients and healthy controls showed no significant difference in CD8+ Simpson's diversity (P=0.060). Roughly 30 CD8+ CDR3 sequences were found to be shared between patients and controls, but these sequences appeared to be highly expressed in patients and within the immunodominant clones of the patients.

The patients picked for sequencing were ones in whom flow cytometry had shown an expansion of CD8+CD57+ cells. Every patient had a diagnosis of severe acquired aplastic anemia based on International Study of Aplastic Anemia and Agranulocytosis and Camitta criteria. Patients had received no therapy at the time of blood sampling. In the study, sorted CD4+ and CD8+ blood T cells from patients with severe aplastic anemia and from healthy subjects underwent deep sequencing of TCR repertoires. Patients were enrolled under clinicaltrials.gov protocols 00001620, 01623167, 00001397, 00071045, 00081523 and 00961064 in the USA. Ficoll-Paque density gradient centrifugation was used to isolate peripheral blood mononuclear cells. CD4+ and CD8+ T cells were sorted by FACS or magnetic beads before DNA extraction. Genomic DNA was used as template for profiling of TCR beta VDJ combinations and CDR3 sequences. An Illumina HiSeq 2000 was used for TCR repertoire sequencing. From the authors' description of their analysis: Repertoire assessment relied on Simpson's diversity index, CDR3 size and DJ length profiles, and TRBV/TRBJ rearrangement plots. Whichever DNA sequence was most abundant in the deep sequencing data was defined as the immunodominant clone. CDR3 amino acid sequences were checked for sharing between subjects and were compared against published repertoires and the VDJdb database. The public reads were reanalyzed by TCRdb: fastp trimming at Q25, MiXCR alignment, in-frame beta chains only. Every distinct CDR3 protein forms one entry, paired with its most common genes and DNA. TCRdb's processing, not the authors' own work, is the source of the V and J calls. The table for this sample lists fewer than 200,000 distinct CDR3 sequences; less than 50% of them were counted only once. Over 10% of the sample is in the top ten clones.

V loses 3 bases, J loses 0 bases, and the germline ends lie 16 bases apart. The germline V gene specifies SGHRS as CDR1 and YFSETQ as CDR2. From its cysteine to its phenylalanine, the CDR3 spans 16 amino acids. The entry retains the CDR3 DNA only, 48 bases that are in frame from base 1. This clonotype came up a few times. It has no known antigen specificity. Base qualities are not at hand, and no much larger clone is one base apart. Sequenced: sorted CD4+, CD8+, or CD8+CD57+ T cells (not recorded which) from PBMCs. The rearranged segments are TRBV5-1 and TRBJ2-7; TRBD2 could be the D gene, as 6 bases match. This clonotype was obtained from a human donor with aplastic anemia. The DNA is as follows: TGCGCCAGCAGCTCCTTCACGGGGGTTAACTCCTACGAGCAGTACTTC. This yields the protein CASSSFTGVNSYEQYF.